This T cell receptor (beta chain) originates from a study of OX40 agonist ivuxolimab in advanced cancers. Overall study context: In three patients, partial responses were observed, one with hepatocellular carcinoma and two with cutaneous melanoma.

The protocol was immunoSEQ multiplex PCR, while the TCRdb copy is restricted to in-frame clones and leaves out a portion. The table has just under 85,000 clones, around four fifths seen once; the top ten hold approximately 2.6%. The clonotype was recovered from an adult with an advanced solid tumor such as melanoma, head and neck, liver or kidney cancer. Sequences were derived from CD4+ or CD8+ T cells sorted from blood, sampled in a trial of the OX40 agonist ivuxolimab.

The CDR3 protein is CASSPGNRALATGELFF. For the CDR3, the DNA is TGTGCCAGCTCACCAGGGAACAGGGCTCTGGCCACCGGGGAGCTGTTTTTT. The rearrangement joins TRBV18 to TRBJ2-2, with D possibly TRBD1 on 6 matching bases. The length of the CDR3 is 17 residues. Germline CDR1 and CDR2: KGHSH and LQKENI. The V end lost 2 bases, the J end lost 4 bases, and 17 bases lay between the germline ends.